This TCR delta chain originates from a study of gamma-delta T cells after stem cell transplantation. With respect to this clone: A far more abundant clone sits one base away, making this likely a read error. The same CDR3 is also encoded by other DNA sequences in this sample.

TCRdb reanalysed the RT-PCR reads via CATT. The repertoire holds some 1,900 delta-chain clones, with about 18% as singletons. The germline CDR1 and CDR2 sequences are GEAIGNYY and EKD. Trimming pared 0 bases from V and 5 bases from J, leaving 36 bases between. There are 22 residues in the CDR3. The rearrangement joins TRDV2 to TRDJ1; D could derive from TRDD2 or TRDD3 (6 bases each). The sequence derives from a human donor. It is not recorded whose cells these are; they may come from a transplant donor. Sequencing input: gamma-delta T cells. CDR3 coding DNA: TGTGCCTGTGACACCGTCTCCTACAGTGGTTTCGGTACTGGAGGATACTGGGATAAACTCATCTTT. Its translation: CACDTVSYSGFGTGGYWDKLIF.